The sequence of this T cell receptor beta chain was determined in a study of OX40 agonist ivuxolimab in advanced cancers. About the research overall: Melanoma, hepatocellular carcinoma, head and neck or renal cell cancer occurred in dose-escalation patients. Eligibility rules accepted prior anti-PD-1, anti-PD-L1 or anti-CTLA-4 therapy, and under 45% had some.

Profiled with immunoSEQ multiplex PCR; TCRdb holds only in-frame clones, not every one. The profile covers roughly 41,000 clones, with approximately 86% appearing a single time and 39% taken by the ten largest. The CDR3 length is 17 residues. Germline CDR1 and CDR2: LGHNA and YNFKEQ. Trimming cost V 1 base and J 10 bases, with 24 bases left between them. This clone showed up just once. This receptor was identified in an adult with an advanced solid tumor such as melanoma, head and neck, liver or kidney cancer. The V and J genes are TRBV4-2 and TRBJ2-3; either TRBD1 or TRBD2 may supply D (7 bases each). The material sequenced was CD4+ or CD8+ T cells sorted from blood, taken in a trial of the OX40 agonist ivuxolimab. This CDR3 reads CASSQGEGAWRGKAQYF. The CDR3 DNA reads TGTGCCAGCAGCCAAGGGGAGGGGGCGTGGAGGGGCAAGGCGCAGTATTTT.